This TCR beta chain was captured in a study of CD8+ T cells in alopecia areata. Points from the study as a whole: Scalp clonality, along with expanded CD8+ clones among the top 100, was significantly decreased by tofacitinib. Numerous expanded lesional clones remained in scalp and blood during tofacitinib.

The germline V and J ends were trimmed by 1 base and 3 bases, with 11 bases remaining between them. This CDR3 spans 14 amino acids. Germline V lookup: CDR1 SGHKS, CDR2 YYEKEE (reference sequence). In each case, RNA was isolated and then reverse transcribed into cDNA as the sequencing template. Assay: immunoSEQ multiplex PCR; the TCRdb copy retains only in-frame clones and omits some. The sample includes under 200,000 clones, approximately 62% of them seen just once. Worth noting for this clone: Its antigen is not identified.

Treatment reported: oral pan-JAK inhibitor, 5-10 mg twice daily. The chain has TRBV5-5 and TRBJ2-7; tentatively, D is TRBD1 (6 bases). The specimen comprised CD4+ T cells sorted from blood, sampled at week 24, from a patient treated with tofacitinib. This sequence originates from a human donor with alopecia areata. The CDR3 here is CASSLLQGYYEQYF. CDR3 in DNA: TGTGCCAGCAGCTTGCTACAGGGATACTACGAGCAGTACTTC.